This TCR beta chain stems from a study of blood T cell repertoires in COVID-19. TCRdb keeps only in-frame clones here, not all; method: immunoSEQ multiplex PCR. This sample carries roughly 380,000 clones, more than 70% of them seen once, and the ten largest clones take under 1.2%. Only a few counts were recorded for this clone. Germline loops: CDR1 MNHEY, CDR2 SVGAGI. V was cut by 7 bases and J by 4 bases, with 7 bases left in between. The CDR3 is 11 residues long. The receptor was derived from a young woman who had been exposed to COVID-19. The chain couples TRBV6-5 to TRBJ1-1, with D hard to call. Source material: PBMCs or T cells enriched from blood (not recorded which). The CDR3 spells CASIAVTEAFF. CDR3 in DNA: TGTGCCAGCATTGCAGTCACTGAAGCTTTCTTT.